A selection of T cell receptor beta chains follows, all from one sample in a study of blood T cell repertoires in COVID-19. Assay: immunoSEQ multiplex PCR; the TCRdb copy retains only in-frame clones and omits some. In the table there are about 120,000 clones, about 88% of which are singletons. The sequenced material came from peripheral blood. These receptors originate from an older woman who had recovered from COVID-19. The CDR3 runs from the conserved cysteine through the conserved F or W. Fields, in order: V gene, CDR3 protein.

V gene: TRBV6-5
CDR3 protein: CASSYEGGGQETQYF

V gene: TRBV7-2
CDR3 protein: CASSSQGLSGNTIYF

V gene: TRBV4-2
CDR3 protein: CASSHTGTSGGRQETQYF

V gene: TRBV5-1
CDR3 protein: CASSPFGGASNEQFF

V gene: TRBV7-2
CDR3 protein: CASSFPTLVGRETQYF

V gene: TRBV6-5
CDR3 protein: CASLFGDTGELFF

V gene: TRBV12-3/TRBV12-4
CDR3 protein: CATRVVAGNTIYF

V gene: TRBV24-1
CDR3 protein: CATMERSTDTQYF

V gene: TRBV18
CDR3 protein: CASSPPRRAEQYF

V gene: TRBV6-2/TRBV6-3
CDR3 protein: CASSRRTGVGYEQYF

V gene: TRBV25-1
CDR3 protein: CASSEVGQRTGELFF

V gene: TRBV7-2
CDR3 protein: CASSLFGFSTEAFF

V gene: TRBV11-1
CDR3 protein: CATQPGLADTDTQYF

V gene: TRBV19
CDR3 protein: CASNPGLAGGSTYEQYF

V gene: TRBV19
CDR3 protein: CASTGGSSYNSPLHF

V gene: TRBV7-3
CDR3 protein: CASSYTGFGELFF

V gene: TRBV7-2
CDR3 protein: CASSLGLATTGELFF

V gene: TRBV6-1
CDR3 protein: CASSEVQGYPYNSPLHF

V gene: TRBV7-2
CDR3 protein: CASSFRPGQLADTQYF

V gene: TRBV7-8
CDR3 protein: CASSPSTASPLHF

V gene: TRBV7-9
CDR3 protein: CASSPLGGGQPQHF

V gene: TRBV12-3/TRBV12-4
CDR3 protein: CASSRGGSPLHF

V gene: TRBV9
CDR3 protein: CASSVGGLGLAGYNEQFF

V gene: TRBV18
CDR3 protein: CASSRGNSANYGYTF

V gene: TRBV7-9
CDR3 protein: CASSPWGAGGLQETQYF

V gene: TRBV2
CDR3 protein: CASSSGSWDEKLFF

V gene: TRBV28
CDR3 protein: CASTSIADTQYF

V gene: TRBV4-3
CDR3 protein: CASSQDRGSTGNTIYF

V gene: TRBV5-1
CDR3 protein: CASSWGTGYEQYF

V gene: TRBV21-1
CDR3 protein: CASSTGGVLLVFYGYTF

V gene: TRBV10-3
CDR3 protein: CAISVGTSGTDTQYF

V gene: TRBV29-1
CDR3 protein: CSVGQGWGTDTQYF

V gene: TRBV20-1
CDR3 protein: CSASTGGANTEAFF

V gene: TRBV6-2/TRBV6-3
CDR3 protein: CASSGLAGGPFVLETQYF

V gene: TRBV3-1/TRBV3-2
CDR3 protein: CASSRGTAISTDTQYF

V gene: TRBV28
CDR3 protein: CASSSTGEADTQYF

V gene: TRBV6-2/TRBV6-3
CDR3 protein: CASSYPAYEQYF

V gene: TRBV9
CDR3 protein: CASSVGGRAGATPETQYF

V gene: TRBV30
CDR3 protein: CATAQGGVSYEQYF

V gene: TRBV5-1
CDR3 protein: CASSPDRGRYNEQFF

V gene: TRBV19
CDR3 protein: CATFFTGGYGYTF

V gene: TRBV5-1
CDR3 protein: CASSRGQGTYEQYF

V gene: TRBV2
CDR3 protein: CASRKLATVPQETQYF

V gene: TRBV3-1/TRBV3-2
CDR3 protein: CASSRRPPAANEKLFF

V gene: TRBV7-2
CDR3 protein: CASSPIAGGIYEQYF

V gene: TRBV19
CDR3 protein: CASKGQGRGEQYF

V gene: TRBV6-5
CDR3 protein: CASSYSSGHWGNEQFF

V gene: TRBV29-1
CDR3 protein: CSAQGQAGDTQYF

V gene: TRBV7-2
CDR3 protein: CASSLARRGTQYF

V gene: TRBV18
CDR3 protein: CASSPQGAMEAFF

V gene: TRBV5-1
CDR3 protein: CASNKGGSDTQYF

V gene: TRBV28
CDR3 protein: CASSPADLPYSTDTQYF

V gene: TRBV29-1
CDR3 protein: CSVRQGPPNQPQHF

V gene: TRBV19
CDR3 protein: CASSIDRGYSYEQYF